This T cell receptor beta chain comes out of a study of neurological immune-mediated disorders. This clonotype has at least ten counts. The CDR3 is 16 residues long. V lost 0 bases and J lost 4, with 12 bases in between. TCRdb re-derived calls from the 5' RACE reads in MiXCR, one entry per CDR3 protein. This repertoire shows around 94,000 distinct CDR3 sequences, 3.5% to 4% found once; its top ten account for around 5.5%. The source of this sequence is a woman aged 18-30 years with multiple sclerosis. The V call is TRBV12-3 or TRBV12-4, the J call TRBJ1-4, with D possibly matching TRBD1 (5 bases). Material for sequencing was PBMCs. The CDR3 coding sequence is TGTGCCAGCAGTTTAGCGCGGGACTGGGATAATGAAAAACTGTTTTTT. This encodes CASSLARDWDNEKLFF.